The 15 T cell receptor beta chains below were found in one sample sequenced in a study of T cells in Graves' hyperthyroidism and ophthalmopathy. The source material, RNA transcripts, was used to amplify TCR beta CDR3 regions. Researchers ran a first-round RT-PCR on the TCR CDR3 using the HTBI primer set. MiXCR, run by TCRdb on the multiplex PCR reads, gives a single entry per CDR3 protein. The sample records about 400,000 distinct CDR3 sequences, about 13% being singletons. The material sequenced was blood. The receptor source for this set is a woman between 18 and 29 years old with Graves' hyperthyroidism.

The chain joins TRBV14 to TRBJ1-6; D is undetermined. The CDR3 extends over 13 amino acids. V was shortened by 4 bases and J by 5 bases, with 6 bases between the two germline ends. The germline gives CDR1 SGHDN, CDR2 FVKESK. The CDR3 DNA is TGTGCCAGCAGCCCCCCCAATAATTCACCCCTCCACTTT. As protein: CASSPPNNSPLHF.

This clonotype was counted at least ten times. The CDR3 DNA reads as TGTGCCAGCAGGACTCGCTATAATTCACCCCTCCACTTT. Its translation: CASRTRYNSPLHF. V gene TRBV6-1 combines with J gene TRBJ1-6; D call uncertain. CDR3 size: 13 residues. The V and J ends lost 6 bases and 3 bases respectively, with 6 bases between them. CDR1 and CDR2 (germline): MNHNS, SASEGT.

The V call is TRBV12-3 or TRBV12-4, the J call TRBJ2-3; a weak D match, TRBD1 (6 bases). The CDR3 has 16 amino acids. Trimming removed 4 bases at V and 10 bases at J, with 24 bases between. The CDR3 DNA reads as TGTGCCAGCAGTTGGGGGACAAGGATCCGTCGGTTGGCGCAGTATTTT. It translates to CASSWGTRIRRLAQYF.

There are many counts of this clonotype. CDR3 amino acids: CASRPPGLNSPLHF. The CDR3 bases are TGTGCCAGCAGGCCGCCGGGACTAAATTCACCCCTCCACTTT. The chain combines TRBV27 with TRBJ1-6; D may be TRBD1 (5 bases). This CDR3 region has 14 residues. Germline V gene lookup returns CDR1 MNHEY and CDR2 SMNVEV (reference sequence). Between the trimmed V and J ends, which lost 6 bases and 7 bases, there was a span of 13 bases.

This clonotype was detected many times. This may be a read error: a much more frequent sequence differs by one nucleotide. V gene TRBV12-3 or TRBV12-4 combines with J gene TRBJ2-1, with D perhaps TRBD2 (6 bases). This CDR3 comprises 16 residues. V was clipped by 8 bases and J by 5 bases, with 22 bases between them. The DNA for the CDR3 is TGTGCCAGCTACCTTAGCTCGTACGGGAGTAACAATGAGCAGTTCTTC. This gives the protein CASYLSSYGSNNEQFF.

Ten or more counts support this clonotype. The J gene is TRBJ2-7, the V gene TRBV24-1, with TRBD1 matching over 11 bases. CDR3 length equals 15 residues. From germline, CDR1 is KGHDR and CDR2 SFDVKD. After removal of 3 bases from V and 4 bases from J, the junction contained 4 bases not matched to a gene. CDR3 region: CATSDIGTGGYEQYF. CDR3 coding DNA: TGTGCCACCAGTGATATAGGGACAGGGGGATACGAGCAGTACTTC.

This clonotype was picked up many times. The genes are TRBV2 and TRBJ2-3; the match to TRBD2 covers 8 bases. The trim removed 10 bases at V and 1 base at J, leaving 10 bases unmatched. Per germline, CDR1 SNHLY and CDR2 FYNNEI. The CDR3 totals 15 residues. This CDR3 is CANQGTSRGTDTQYF. The DNA of the CDR3 is TGTGCCAACCAGGGGACTAGTAGAGGCACAGATACGCAGTATTTT.

This clonotype has at least ten counts. This rearrangement joins TRBV11-3 to TRBJ2-7, with D perhaps given as TRBD1 or TRBD2 (6 bases each). CDR1 SGHNT and CDR2 YENEEA come from the germline V gene. The ends were cut back, 1 base at V and 6 bases at J, with 10 bases in the middle. This CDR3 region has 13 residues. The CDR3 bases are TGTGCCAGCAGCTTAGCGGGGGCTTCCGAGCAGTACTTC. This sequence encodes CASSLAGASEQYF.

The sample holds a few counts of this clonotype. The chain carries TRBV25-1 and TRBJ2-5, with D possibly being TRBD1 or TRBD2 (6 bases each). The CDR3 has 14 residues. Per the germline V gene, CDR1 is MGHDK and CDR2 is SYGVNS. The V end was cut by 7 bases, the J end by 4 bases, with 16 bases between. The CDR3 nucleotides read TGTGCCAGCACCCGGAGGGGGATAGGAGAGACCCAGTACTTC. Translating gives CASTRRGIGETQYF.

Many counts were recorded for this clonotype. The chain carries TRBV20-1 and TRBJ2-1; D uncertain. Germline V lookup: CDR1 DFQATT, CDR2 SNEGSKA (reference sequence). Trimming pared 2 bases from V and 1 base from J, leaving 12 bases between. There are 15 residues in the CDR3. The CDR3 nucleotides are TGCAGTGCTAGATCACGGGCTCGTTCCTACAATGAGCAGTTCTTC. Protein: CSARSRARSYNEQFF.

This clonotype occurred many times. This chain uses TRBV28 with TRBJ2-1, with TRBD2 matching 7 bases. Germline V gene lookup returns CDR1 MDHEN and CDR2 SYDVKM. Trimming removed 3 bases from V and 5 bases from J; junction bases left unmatched: 7. The CDR3 consists of 15 residues. This chain's CDR3 is CASSLAPGGHNEQFF. Written as DNA, the CDR3 is TGTGCCAGCAGTTTGGCCCCGGGAGGCCACAATGAGCAGTTCTTC. The variable domain in full, completed from reference TRBV28 and TRBJ2-1, reads DVKVTQSSRYLVKRTGEKVFLECVQDMDHENMFWYRQDPGLGLRLIYFSYDVKMKEKGDIPEGYSVSREKKERFSLILESASTNQTSMYLCASSLAPGGHNEQFFGPGTRLTVL.

This clonotype has more than one count but fewer than ten. CDR3 coding DNA: TGCAGTGCTAGTTACCCCCCTAGCGGGAGGGACTGGTCCTACAATGAGCAGTTCTTC. Protein sequence: CSASYPPSGRDWSYNEQFF. This chain links TRBV20-1 with TRBJ2-1; TRBD2 aligns across 12 bases. CDR1 and CDR2 from the germline V gene are DFQATT and SNEGSKA (reference sequence). The V segment lost 3 bases and the J segment 1 base; nucleotides outside the gene matches: 13. The CDR3 runs to 19 residues.

To note about this clonotype: At one of its ends the junction is not consistent with the germline gene, which may arise from a read error. The chain employs TRBV5-5 and TRBJ2-5; D might be TRBD2 (6 bases). This CDR3 spans 12 amino acids. Germline-derived CDR1 and CDR2 are SGHKS and YYEKEE (reference sequence). CDR3 nucleotide sequence: TGTGCCAGCCGCTTGGGGGGAGAGACCCAGTACTTC. This encodes CASRLGGETQYF.

Ten or more counts support this clonotype. The chain links TRBV6-1 to TRBJ2-1; tentatively, D is TRBD1 (6 bases). V shed 2 bases and J shed 7 bases, with 24 bases lying between them. The CDR3 has 18 residues. The germline CDR1 and CDR2 sequences are MNHNS and SASEGT. CDR3 residues: CASSEYPPDSLVMNEQFF. In DNA form, the CDR3 reads TGTGCCAGCAGTGAATACCCCCCGGACAGTCTAGTAATGAATGAGCAGTTCTTC.

This clonotype was picked up a small number of times. This rearrangement joins TRBV6-2 or TRBV6-3 to TRBJ2-3; D might be TRBD1 (6 bases). The CDR3 is 17 amino acids. Germline V gene sequence: CDR1 MNHEY, CDR2 SVGEGT. The V and J ends lost 0 bases and 2 bases respectively, with 15 bases between them. The CDR3 reads CASSYSSLTGNTDTQYF. The CDR3 DNA follows: TGTGCCAGCAGTTACTCGTCACTGACAGGCAACACAGATACGCAGTATTTT.